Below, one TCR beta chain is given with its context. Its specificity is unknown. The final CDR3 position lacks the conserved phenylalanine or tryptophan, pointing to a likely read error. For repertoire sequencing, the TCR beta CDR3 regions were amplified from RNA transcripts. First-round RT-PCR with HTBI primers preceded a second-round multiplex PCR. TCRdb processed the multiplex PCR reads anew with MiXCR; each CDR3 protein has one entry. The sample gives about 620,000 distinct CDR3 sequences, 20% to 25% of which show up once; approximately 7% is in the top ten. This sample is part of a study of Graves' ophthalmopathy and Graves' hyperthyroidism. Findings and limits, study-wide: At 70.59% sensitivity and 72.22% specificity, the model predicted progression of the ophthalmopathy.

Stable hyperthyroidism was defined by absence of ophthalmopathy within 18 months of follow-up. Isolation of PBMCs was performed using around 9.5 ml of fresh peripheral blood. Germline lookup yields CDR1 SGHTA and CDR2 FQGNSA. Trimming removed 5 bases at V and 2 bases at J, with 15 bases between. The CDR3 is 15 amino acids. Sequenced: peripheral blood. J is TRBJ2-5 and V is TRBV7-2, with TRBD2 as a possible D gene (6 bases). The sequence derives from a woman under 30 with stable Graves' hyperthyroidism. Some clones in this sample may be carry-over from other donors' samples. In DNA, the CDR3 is TGTGCCAGCAGCCTCTCGAGCGGGCCTCAAGAGACCCAGTACTAC. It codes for CASSLSSGPQETQYY.